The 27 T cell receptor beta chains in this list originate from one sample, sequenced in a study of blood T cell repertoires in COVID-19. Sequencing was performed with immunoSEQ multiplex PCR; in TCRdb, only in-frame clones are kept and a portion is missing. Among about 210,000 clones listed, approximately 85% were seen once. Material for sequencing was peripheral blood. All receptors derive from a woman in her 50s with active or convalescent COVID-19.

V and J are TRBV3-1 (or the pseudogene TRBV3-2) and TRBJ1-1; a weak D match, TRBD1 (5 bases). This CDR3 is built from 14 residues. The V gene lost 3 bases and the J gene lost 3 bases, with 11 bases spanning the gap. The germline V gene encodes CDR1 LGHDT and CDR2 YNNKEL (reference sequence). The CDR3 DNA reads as TGTGCCAGCAGCCACGCAACCAGGGACACTGAAGCTTTCTTT. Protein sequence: CASSHATRDTEAFF.

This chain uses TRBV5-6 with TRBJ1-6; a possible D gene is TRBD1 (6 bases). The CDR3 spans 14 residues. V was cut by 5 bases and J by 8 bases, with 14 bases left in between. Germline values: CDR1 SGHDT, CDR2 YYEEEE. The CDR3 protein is CASSPGHSDSPLHF. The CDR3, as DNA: TGTGCCAGCAGTCCGGGACACTCGGATTCACCCCTCCACTTT.

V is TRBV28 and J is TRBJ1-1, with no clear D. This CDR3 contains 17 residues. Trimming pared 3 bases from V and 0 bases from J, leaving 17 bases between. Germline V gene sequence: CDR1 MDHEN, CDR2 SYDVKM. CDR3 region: CASSFHWKQSMNTEAFF. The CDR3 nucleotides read TGTGCCAGCAGTTTCCATTGGAAACAGAGCATGAACACTGAAGCTTTCTTT.

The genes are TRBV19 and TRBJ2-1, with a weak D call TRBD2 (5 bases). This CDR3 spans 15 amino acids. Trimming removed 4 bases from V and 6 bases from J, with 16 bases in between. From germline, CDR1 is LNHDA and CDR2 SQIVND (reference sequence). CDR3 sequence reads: CASSRAGLLANEQFF. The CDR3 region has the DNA TGTGCCAGTAGTAGAGCAGGACTTTTGGCCAATGAGCAGTTCTTC.

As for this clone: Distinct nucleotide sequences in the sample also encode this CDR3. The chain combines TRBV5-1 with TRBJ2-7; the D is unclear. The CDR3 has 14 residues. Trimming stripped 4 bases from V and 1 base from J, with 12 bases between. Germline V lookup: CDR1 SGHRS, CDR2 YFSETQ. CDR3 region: CASSVTSGSYEQYF. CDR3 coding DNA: TGCGCCAGCAGCGTAACTTCAGGTTCCTACGAGCAGTACTTC.

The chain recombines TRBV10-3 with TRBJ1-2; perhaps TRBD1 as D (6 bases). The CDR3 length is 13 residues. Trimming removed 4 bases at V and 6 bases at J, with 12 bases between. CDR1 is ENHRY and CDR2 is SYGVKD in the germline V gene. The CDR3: CAISAQGSDGYTF. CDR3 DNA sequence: TGTGCCATCAGTGCACAGGGTTCCGATGGCTACACCTTC.

CDR3 loop: CASGTTEFNEKLFF. The CDR3 coding sequence is TGTGCTAGTGGTACGACAGAATTTAATGAAAAACTGTTTTTT. The rearrangement joins TRBV12-5 to TRBJ1-4; tentative D call: TRBD1 (5 bases). Between the trimmed V and J ends, which lost 5 bases and 4 bases, there was a span of 11 bases. Germline-derived CDR1 and CDR2 are LGHNT and FRNRAP. CDR3 length equals 14 residues.

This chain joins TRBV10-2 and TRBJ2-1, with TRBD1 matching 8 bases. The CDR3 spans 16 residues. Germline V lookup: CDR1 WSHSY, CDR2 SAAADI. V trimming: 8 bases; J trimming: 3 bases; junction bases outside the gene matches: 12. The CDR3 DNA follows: TGCGCCAGCGGGCGGACAGGGAATAGCCTCTACAATGAGCAGTTCTTC. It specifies CASGRTGNSLYNEQFF.

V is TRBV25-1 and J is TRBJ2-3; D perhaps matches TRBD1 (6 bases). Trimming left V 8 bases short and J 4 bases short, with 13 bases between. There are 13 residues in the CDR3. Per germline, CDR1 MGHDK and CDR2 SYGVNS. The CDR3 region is CASSKQGPDTQYF. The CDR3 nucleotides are TGTGCCAGCTCAAAACAGGGACCAGATACGCAGTATTTT.

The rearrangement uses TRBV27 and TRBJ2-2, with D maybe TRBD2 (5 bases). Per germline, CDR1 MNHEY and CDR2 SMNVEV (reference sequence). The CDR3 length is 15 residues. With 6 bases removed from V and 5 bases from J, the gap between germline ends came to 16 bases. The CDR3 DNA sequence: TGTGCCAGCAGCCACAGCGGACCGGGGACCGGGGAGCTGTTTTTT. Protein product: CASSHSGPGTGELFF.

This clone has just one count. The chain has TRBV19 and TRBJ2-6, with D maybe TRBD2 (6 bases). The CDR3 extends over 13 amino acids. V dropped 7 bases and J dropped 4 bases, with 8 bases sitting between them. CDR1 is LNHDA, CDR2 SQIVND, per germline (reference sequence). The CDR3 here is CASTREGANVLTF. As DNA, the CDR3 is TGTGCCAGTACGCGGGAAGGGGCCAACGTCCTGACTTTC. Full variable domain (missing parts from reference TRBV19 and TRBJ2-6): DGGITQSPKYLFRKEGQNVTLSCEQNLNHDAMYWYRQDPGQGLRLIYYSQIVNDFQKGDIAEGYSVSREKKESFPLTVTSAQKNPTAFYLCASTREGANVLTFGAGSRLTVL.

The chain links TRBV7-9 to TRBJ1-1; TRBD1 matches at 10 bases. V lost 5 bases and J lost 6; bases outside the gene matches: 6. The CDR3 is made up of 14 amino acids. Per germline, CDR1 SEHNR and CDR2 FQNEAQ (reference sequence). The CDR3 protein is CASSPPGQGSEAFF. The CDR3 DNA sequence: TGTGCCAGCAGCCCCCCGGGACAGGGGTCTGAAGCTTTCTTT.

DNA of the CDR3: TGTGCCAGCAGCTTCGGACTAGCGGGGAGGTACGAGCAGTACGTC. Encoded protein: CASSFGLAGRYEQYV. The chain is built from TRBV7-2 and TRBJ2-7; 12 bases are shared with TRBD2. After removal of 3 bases from V and 4 bases from J, the junction contained 4 bases not matched to a gene. In germline, CDR1 is SGHTA, CDR2 FQGNSA. CDR3 length: 15 amino acids.

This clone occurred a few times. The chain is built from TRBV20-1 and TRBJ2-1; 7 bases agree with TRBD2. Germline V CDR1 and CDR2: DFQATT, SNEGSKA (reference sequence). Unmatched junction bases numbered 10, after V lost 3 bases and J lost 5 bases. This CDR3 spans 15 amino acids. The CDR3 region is CSASKAGVNNNEQFF. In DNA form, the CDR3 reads TGCAGTGCTAGTAAGGCGGGAGTAAATAACAATGAGCAGTTCTTC.

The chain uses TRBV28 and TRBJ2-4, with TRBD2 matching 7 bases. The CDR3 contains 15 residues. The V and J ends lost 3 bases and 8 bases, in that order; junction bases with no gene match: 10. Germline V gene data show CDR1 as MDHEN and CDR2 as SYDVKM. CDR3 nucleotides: TGTGCCAGCAGTTTCAGGCGGGGTGGGAGGGACATTCAGTACTTC. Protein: CASSFRRGGRDIQYF.

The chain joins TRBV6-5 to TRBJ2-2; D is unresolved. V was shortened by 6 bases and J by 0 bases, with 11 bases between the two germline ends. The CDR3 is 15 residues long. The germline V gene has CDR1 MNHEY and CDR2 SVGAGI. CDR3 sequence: CASRRQIANTGELFF. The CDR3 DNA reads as TGTGCCAGCAGAAGACAAATCGCGAACACCGGGGAGCTGTTTTTT.

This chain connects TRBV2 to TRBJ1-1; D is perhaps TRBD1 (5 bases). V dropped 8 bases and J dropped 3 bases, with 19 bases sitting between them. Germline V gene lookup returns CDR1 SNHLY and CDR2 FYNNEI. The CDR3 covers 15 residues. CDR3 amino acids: CASRHARGWDTEAFF. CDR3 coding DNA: TGTGCCAGCCGGCATGCGCGGGGCTGGGACACTGAAGCTTTCTTT.

CDR3 protein: CASSYGGSQPQHF. Here the CDR3 DNA reads TGTGCCAGCAGTTACGGGGGGAGCCAGCCCCAGCATTTT. The rearrangement uses TRBV6-6 and TRBJ1-5; D is perhaps TRBD1 (5 bases). CDR3 length: 13 residues. V was clipped by 2 bases and J by 7 bases, with 9 bases between them. Germline loops: CDR1 MNHNY, CDR2 SVGAGI (reference sequence).

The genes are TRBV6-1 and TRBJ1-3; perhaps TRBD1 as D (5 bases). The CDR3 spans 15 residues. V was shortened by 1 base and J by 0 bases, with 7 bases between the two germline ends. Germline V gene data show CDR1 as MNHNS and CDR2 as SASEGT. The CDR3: CASSEVQGSGNTIYF. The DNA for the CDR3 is TGTGCCAGCAGTGAAGTCCAGGGCTCTGGAAACACCATATATTTT.

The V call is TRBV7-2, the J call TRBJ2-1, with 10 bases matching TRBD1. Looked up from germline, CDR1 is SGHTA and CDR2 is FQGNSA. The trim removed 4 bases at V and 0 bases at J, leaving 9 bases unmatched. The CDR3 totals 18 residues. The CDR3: CASSWPGTGDSSYNEQFF. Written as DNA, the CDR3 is TGTGCCAGCAGCTGGCCCGGGACAGGGGATAGCTCCTACAATGAGCAGTTCTTC.

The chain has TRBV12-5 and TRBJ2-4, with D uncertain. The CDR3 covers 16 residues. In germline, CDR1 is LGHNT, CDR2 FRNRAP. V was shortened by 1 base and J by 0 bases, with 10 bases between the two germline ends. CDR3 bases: TGTGCTAGTGGTTTGGACCTCCGACTAGCCAAAAACATTCAGTACTTC. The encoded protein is CASGLDLRLAKNIQYF.

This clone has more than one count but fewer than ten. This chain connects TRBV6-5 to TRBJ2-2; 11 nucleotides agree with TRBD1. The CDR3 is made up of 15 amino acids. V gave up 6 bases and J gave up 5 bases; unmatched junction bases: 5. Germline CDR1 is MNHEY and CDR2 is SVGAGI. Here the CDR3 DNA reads TGTGCCAGCAGCCCGGGACAGGGGGGGACCGGGGAGCTGTTTTTT. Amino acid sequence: CASSPGQGGTGELFF.

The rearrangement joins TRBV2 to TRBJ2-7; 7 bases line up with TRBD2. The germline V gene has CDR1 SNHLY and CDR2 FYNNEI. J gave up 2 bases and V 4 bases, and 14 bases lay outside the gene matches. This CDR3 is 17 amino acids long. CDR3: CASSGGSGVPLPYEQYF. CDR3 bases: TGTGCCAGCAGTGGGGGGAGCGGGGTCCCCCTCCCCTACGAGCAGTACTTC.

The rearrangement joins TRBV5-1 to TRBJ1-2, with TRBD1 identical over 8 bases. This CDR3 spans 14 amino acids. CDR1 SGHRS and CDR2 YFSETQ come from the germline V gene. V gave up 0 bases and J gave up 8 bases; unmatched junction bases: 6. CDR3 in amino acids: CASSLGGTGGGYTF. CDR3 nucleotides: TGCGCCAGCAGCTTGGGGGGGACAGGAGGCGGCTACACCTTC.

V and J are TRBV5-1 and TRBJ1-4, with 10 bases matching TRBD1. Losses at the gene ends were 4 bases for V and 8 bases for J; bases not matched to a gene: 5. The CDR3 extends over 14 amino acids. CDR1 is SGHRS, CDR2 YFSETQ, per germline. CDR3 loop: CASSTGQGREKLFF. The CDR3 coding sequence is TGCGCCAGCAGCACGGGACAGGGGAGGGAAAAACTGTTTTTT.

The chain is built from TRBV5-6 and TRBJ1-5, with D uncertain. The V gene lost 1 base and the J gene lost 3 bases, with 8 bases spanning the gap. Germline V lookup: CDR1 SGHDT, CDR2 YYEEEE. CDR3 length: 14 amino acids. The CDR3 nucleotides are TGTGCCAGCAGCTTGTACAGCTACAATCAGCCCCAGCATTTT. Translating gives CASSLYSYNQPQHF.

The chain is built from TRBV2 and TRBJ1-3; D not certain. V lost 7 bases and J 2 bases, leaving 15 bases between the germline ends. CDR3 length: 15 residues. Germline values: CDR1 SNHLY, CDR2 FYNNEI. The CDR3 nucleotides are TGTGCCAGCACCGAGGGTTACATCACTGGAAACACCATATATTTT. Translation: CASTEGYITGNTIYF. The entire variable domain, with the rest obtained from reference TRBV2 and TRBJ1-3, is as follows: EPEVTQTPSHQVTQMGQEVILRCVPISNHLYFYWYRQILGQKVEFLVSFYNNEISEKSEIFDDQFSVERPDGSNFTLKIRSTKLEDSAMYFCASTEGYITGNTIYFGEGSWLTVV.